The T cell receptor (beta chain) under discussion was sequenced for a study of cytomegalovirus exposure and HLA in healthy donors. Findings and caveats of the study: Accurate prediction of HLA-A and HLA-B alleles (for most subjects) was reportedly achieved from TCR beta sequences. Most TCR beta V segments were productive about 87% or about 30% of the time in an earlier analysis.

To note about this clone: Its antigen remains unidentified.

Looked up from germline, CDR1 is SGHTA and CDR2 is FQGNSA. Trimming removed 5 bases from V and 5 bases from J; junction bases left unmatched: 8. The CDR3 has 16 residues. 60 Vbeta and 13 Jbeta primers were used in PCR. The data were produced by immunoSEQ multiplex PCR, yet TCRdb's version contains in-frame clones alone and is incomplete. The sample lists about 120,000 clones, approximately 80% seen once, with 2.5% to 3% in the top ten. The source is a woman aged 40 to 50 in good health and CMV-seropositive. V gene TRBV7-2 combines with J gene TRBJ2-3, with 12 bases matching TRBD2. The sample consisted of PBMCs. CDR3 nucleotide sequence: TGTGCCAGCAGCGTCTCTAGCGGGAGGGCCGTAGATACGCAGTATTTT. Its translation is CASSVSSGRAVDTQYF.